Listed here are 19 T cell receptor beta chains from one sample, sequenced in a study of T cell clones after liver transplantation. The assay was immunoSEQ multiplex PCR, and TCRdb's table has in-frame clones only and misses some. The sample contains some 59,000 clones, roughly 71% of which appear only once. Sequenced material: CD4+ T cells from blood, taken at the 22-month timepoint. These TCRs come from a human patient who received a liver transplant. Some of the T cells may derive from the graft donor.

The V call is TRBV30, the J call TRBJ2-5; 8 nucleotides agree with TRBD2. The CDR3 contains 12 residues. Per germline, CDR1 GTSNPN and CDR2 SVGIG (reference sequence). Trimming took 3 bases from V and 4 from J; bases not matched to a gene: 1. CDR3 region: CAWSGGAETQYF. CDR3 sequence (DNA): TGTGCCTGGAGCGGGGGGGCAGAGACCCAGTACTTC.

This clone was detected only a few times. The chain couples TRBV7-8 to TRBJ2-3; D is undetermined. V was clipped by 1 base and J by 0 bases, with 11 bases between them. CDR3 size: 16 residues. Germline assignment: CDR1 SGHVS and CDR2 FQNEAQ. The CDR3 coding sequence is TGTGCCAGCAGCTTAGACAGACCCACTAGCACAGATACGCAGTATTTT. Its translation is CASSLDRPTSTDTQYF.

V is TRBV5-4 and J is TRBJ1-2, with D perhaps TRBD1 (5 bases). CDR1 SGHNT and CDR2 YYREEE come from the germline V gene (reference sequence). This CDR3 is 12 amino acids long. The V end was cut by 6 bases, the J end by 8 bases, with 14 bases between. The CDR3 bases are TGTGCCAGCACCATGGGAGGGGCCGGCTACACCTTC. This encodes CASTMGGAGYTF.

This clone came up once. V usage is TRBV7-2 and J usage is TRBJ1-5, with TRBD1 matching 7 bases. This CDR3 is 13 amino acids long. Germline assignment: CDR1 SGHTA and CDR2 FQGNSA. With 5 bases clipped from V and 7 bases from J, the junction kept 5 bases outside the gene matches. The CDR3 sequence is CASSTRQGQPQHF. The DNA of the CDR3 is TGTGCCAGCAGCACACGACAGGGCCAGCCCCAGCATTTT.

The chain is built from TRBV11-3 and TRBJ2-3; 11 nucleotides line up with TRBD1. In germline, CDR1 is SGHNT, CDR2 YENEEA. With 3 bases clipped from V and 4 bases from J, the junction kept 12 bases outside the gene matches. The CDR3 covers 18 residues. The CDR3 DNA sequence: TGTGCCAGCAGCTTCGGACAGGGGGCGACCCTACTTTCAGATACGCAGTATTTT. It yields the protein CASSFGQGATLLSDTQYF.

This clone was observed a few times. The CDR3 region has the DNA TGTGCCTGGAACGACAGGCGTTCACTTTCACCCCTCCACTTT. Encoded protein: CAWNDRRSLSPLHF. This chain connects TRBV30 to TRBJ1-6, with a weak D call TRBD1 (6 bases). This CDR3 is 14 amino acids long. CDR1 is GTSNPN, CDR2 SVGIG, per germline (reference sequence). The germline V and J ends were trimmed by 4 bases and 9 bases, with 16 bases remaining between them.

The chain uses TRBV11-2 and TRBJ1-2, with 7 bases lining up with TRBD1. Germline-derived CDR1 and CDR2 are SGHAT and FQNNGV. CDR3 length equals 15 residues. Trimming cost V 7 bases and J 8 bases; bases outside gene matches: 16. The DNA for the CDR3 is TGTGCCAGCACCTCATCCCGCCGGGACAGCGGAGGCTACACCTTC. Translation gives CASTSSRRDSGGYTF.

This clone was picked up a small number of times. The CDR3: CASSLVGGDTQYF. For the CDR3, the DNA is TGTGCCAGCAGCTTAGTCGGGGGAGATACGCAGTATTTT. The chain joins TRBV7-2 to TRBJ2-3, with D possibly matching TRBD2 (6 bases). The CDR3 loop spans 13 amino acids. V gave up 1 base and J gave up 5 bases, with 7 bases separating them. Germline V gene data show CDR1 as SGHTA and CDR2 as FQGNSA.

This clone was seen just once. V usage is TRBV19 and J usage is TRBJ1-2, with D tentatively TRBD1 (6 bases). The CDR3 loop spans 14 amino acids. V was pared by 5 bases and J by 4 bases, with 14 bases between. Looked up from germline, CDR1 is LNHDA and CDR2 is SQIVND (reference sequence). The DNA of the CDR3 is TGTGCCAGTAGTGCGGGACATGGAATCTATGGCTACACCTTC. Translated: CASSAGHGIYGYTF.

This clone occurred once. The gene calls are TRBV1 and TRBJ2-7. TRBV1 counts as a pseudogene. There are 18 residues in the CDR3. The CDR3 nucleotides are TGCACCAGCAGCCAAAATTATTGTGCCCCAGACCTATCCTACGAGCAGTACTTC. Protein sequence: CTSSQNYCAPDLSYEQYF.

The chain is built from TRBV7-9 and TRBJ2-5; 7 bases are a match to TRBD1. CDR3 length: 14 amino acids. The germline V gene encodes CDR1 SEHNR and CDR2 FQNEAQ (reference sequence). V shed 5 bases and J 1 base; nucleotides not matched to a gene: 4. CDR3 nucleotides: TGTGCCAGCAGCCCTGACAGGGTCCAAGAGACCCAGTACTTC. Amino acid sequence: CASSPDRVQETQYF.

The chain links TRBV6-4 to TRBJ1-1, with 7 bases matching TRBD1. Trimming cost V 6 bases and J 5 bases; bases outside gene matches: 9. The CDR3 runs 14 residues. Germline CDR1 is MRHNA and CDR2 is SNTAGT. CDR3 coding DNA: TGTGCCAGCAGCCCCGACAGGGCTGAGACTGAAGCTTTCTTT. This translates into CASSPDRAETEAFF.

CDR3 in DNA: TGTGCCAGCAGTGAAGGCGTAGCCAAAAACATTCAGTACTTC. Its translation is CASSEGVAKNIQYF. The chain recombines TRBV6-1 with TRBJ2-4; D gene uncertain. The CDR3 runs to 14 residues. The V and J ends lost 1 base and 0 bases respectively, with 4 bases between them. Per the germline V gene, CDR1 is MNHNS and CDR2 is SASEGT.

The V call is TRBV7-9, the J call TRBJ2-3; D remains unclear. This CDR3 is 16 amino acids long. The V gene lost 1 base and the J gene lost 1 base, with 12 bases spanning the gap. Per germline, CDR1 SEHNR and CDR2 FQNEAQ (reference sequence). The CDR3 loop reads CASSLGLLGGTDTQYF. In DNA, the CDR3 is TGTGCCAGCAGCTTAGGACTGCTAGGAGGCACAGATACGCAGTATTTT. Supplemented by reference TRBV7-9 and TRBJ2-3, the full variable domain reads DTGVSQNPRHKITKRGQNVTFRCDPISEHNRLYWYRQTLGQGPEFLTYFQNEAQLEKSRLLSDRFSAERPKGSFSTLEIQRTEQGDSAMYLCASSLGLLGGTDTQYFGPGTRLTVL.

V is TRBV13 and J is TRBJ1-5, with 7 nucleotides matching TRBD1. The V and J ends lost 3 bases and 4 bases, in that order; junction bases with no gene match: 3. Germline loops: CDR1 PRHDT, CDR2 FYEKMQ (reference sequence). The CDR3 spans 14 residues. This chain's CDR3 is CASSLGQLNQPQHF. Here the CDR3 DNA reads TGTGCCAGCAGCTTGGGACAGCTGAATCAGCCCCAGCATTTT.

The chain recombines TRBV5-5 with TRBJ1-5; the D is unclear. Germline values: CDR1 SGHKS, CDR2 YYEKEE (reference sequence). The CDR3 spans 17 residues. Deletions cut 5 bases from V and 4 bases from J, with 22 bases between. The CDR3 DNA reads TGTGCCAGCAGTCAGACGGACTCGGGGTTTAGAAATCAGCCCCAGCATTTT. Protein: CASSQTDSGFRNQPQHF.

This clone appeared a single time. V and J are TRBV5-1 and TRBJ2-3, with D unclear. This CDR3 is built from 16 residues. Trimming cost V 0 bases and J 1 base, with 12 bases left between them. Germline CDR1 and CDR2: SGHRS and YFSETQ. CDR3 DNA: TGCGCCAGCAGCTTGGCGGCGGAATCCCGCACAGATACGCAGTATTTT. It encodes CASSLAAESRTDTQYF.

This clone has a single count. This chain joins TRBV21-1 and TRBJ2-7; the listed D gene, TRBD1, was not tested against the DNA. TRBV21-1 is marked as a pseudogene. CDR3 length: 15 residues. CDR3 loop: CASSLYRVFDYEQYF. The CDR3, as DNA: TGTGCCAGCAGCCTCTACAGGGTATTCGACTACGAGCAGTACTTC.

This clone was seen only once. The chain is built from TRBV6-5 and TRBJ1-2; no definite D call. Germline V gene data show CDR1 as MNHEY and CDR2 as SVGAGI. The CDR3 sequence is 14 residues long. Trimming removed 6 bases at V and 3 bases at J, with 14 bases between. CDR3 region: CASSNPPRDYGYTF. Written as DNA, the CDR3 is TGTGCCAGCAGCAACCCTCCCCGCGACTATGGCTACACCTTC.